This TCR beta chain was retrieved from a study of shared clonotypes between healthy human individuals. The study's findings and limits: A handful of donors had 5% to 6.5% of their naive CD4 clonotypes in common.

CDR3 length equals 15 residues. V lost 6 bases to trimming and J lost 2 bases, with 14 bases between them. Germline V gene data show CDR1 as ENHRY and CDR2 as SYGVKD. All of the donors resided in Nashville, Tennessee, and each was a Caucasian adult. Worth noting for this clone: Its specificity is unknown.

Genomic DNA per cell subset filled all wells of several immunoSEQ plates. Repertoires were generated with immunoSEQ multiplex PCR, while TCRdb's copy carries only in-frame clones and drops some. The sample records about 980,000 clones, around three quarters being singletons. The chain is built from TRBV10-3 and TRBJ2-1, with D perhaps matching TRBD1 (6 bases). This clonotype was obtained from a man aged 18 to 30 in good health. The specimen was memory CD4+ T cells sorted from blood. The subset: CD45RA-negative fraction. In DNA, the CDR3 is TGTGCCATCAGCGGTGGGGGCAGGGCCTACAATGAGCAGTTCTTC. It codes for CAISGGGRAYNEQFF.